Presented here are 7 T cell receptor beta chains from one specimen sequenced in a study of blood T cell repertoires in COVID-19. This table comes from immunoSEQ multiplex PCR, and its TCRdb copy is limited to in-frame clones, with some not included. The sample shows nearly 110,000 clones, roughly 80% of them seen only once. The source material was peripheral blood. The source of these receptors is a woman between 55 and 75 years old with acute or convalescent COVID-19.

The chain uses TRBV2 and TRBJ2-6; D is undetermined. The CDR3 length is 15 residues. V was shortened by 4 bases and J by 2 bases, with 9 bases between the two germline ends. The V gene's germline CDR1 is SNHLY and CDR2 FYNNEI. The CDR3 protein is CASSARLAGANVLTF. The CDR3 region has the DNA TGTGCCAGCAGTGCCAGGCTGGCTGGGGCCAACGTCCTGACTTTC.

The chain is built from TRBV4-1 and TRBJ1-3; tentative D call: TRBD1 (5 bases). V lost 4 bases to trimming and J lost 4 bases, with 8 bases between them. Germline CDR1 and CDR2: MGHRA and YSYEKL. The CDR3 contains 13 residues. In DNA, the CDR3 is TGCGCCAGCAGCCCTCAGGGAGGAAACACCATATATTTT. This translates into CASSPQGGNTIYF.

This clone came up a few times. V gene TRBV5-5 combines with J gene TRBJ1-1; D may be TRBD1 (5 bases). V was trimmed by 1 base and J by 4 bases, leaving 17 bases between them. The germline gives CDR1 SGHKS, CDR2 YYEKEE (reference sequence). The CDR3 covers 16 residues. The CDR3: CASSLKAARGSTEAFF. As DNA, the CDR3 is TGTGCCAGCAGCTTGAAGGCGGCAAGGGGATCCACTGAAGCTTTCTTT.

The rearrangement uses TRBV6-1 and TRBJ2-1; D is perhaps TRBD2 (5 bases). Per germline, CDR1 MNHNS and CDR2 SASEGT. The CDR3 spans 16 residues. The V end was cut by 4 bases, the J end by 3 bases, with 16 bases between. The CDR3 nucleotides are TGTGCCAGCAGTGGGTTAGCGCCCTCCCACTACAATGAGCAGTTCTTC. It codes for CASSGLAPSHYNEQFF.

This chain uses TRBV10-3 with TRBJ1-1; D unclear. The CDR3 is 14 residues long. With 3 bases removed from V and 8 bases from J, the gap between germline ends came to 16 bases. Germline V lookup: CDR1 ENHRY, CDR2 SYGVKD. In DNA, the CDR3 is TGTGCCATCAGTGACCCGGGGTTGGTAAGAGAAGCTTTCTTT. It yields the protein CAISDPGLVREAFF.

The J gene is TRBJ1-3, the V gene TRBV4-1; D ambiguous. The germline CDR1 and CDR2 sequences are MGHRA and YSYEKL. Trimming took 1 base from V and 4 from J, leaving 11 bases between them. The CDR3 totals 15 residues. CDR3 region: CASSQGWANGNTIYF. CDR3 coding DNA: TGCGCCAGCAGCCAAGGTTGGGCGAACGGAAACACCATATATTTT.

The chain joins TRBV19 to TRBJ1-5; 10 bases align to TRBD1. Germline V gene lookup returns CDR1 LNHDA and CDR2 SQIVND (reference sequence). There are 17 residues in the CDR3. Trimming took 5 bases from V and 3 from J; bases not matched to a gene: 10. This CDR3 is CASSYAGTGDINQPQHF. CDR3 DNA: TGTGCCAGTAGTTACGCAGGGACAGGGGACATCAATCAGCCCCAGCATTTT.